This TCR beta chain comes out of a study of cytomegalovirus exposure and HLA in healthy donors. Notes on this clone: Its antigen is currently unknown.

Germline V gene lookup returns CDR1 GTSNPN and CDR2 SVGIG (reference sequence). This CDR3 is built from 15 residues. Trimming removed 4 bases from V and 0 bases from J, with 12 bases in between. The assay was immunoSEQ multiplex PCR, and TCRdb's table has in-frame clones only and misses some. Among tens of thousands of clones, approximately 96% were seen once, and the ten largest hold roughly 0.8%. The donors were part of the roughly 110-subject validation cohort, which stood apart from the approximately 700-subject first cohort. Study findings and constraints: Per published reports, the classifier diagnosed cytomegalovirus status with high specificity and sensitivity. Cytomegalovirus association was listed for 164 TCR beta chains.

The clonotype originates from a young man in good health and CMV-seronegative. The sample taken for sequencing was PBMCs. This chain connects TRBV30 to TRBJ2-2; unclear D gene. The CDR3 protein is CAWTPLSANTGELFF. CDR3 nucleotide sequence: TGTGCCTGGACCCCCCTGTCAGCGAACACCGGGGAGCTGTTTTTT.